These 19 T cell receptor beta chains share one sample of origin, sequenced in a study of T cell responses to AZD1222 COVID-19 vaccine. Produced via immunoSEQ multiplex PCR; TCRdb's table is partial and in-frame only. The sample carries 20,000 to 30,000 clones, 87% recorded once. Here the sequenced sample was peripheral blood, taken 28 days after the second AZD1222 dose. The receptor set was obtained from an adult who received the AZD1222 COVID-19 vaccine.

This clone occurred a few times. V is TRBV14 and J is TRBJ2-7; D ambiguous. This CDR3 region has 12 residues. V was cut by 4 bases and J by 6 bases, with 10 bases left in between. Germline CDR1 is SGHDN and CDR2 is FVKESK. Written as DNA, the CDR3 is TGTGCCAGCAGCCTTAACTCGGCCGAGCAGTACTTC. This codes for CASSLNSAEQYF.

A single count supports this clone. The chain carries TRBV18 and TRBJ2-2, with D possibly being TRBD1 or TRBD2 (5 bases each). The CDR3 is made up of 13 amino acids. The V end lost 3 bases, the J end lost 7 bases, and 9 bases lay between the germline ends. In germline, CDR1 is KGHSH, CDR2 LQKENI. CDR3 region: CASSPGVGGELFF. In DNA, the CDR3 is TGTGCCAGCTCACCGGGGGTTGGCGGGGAGCTGTTTTTT. Complete variable domain (other parts from reference TRBV18 and TRBJ2-2): NAGVMQNPRHLVRRRGQEARLRCSPMKGHSHVYWYRQLPEEGLKFMVYLQKENIIDESGMPKERFSAEFPKEGPSILRIQQVVRGDSAAYFCASSPGVGGELFFGEGSRLTVL.

This sequence joins TRBV5-1 and TRBJ1-4, with a tentative D call TRBD1 (5 bases). Trimming cost V 0 bases and J 8 bases, with 17 bases left between them. The CDR3 has 16 amino acids. In germline, CDR1 is SGHRS, CDR2 YFSETQ. In nucleotides, the CDR3 is TGCGCCAGCAGCTTGGGGGTCACAGGTCTGATAGAAAAACTGTTTTTT. Protein: CASSLGVTGLIEKLFF.

This chain connects TRBV30 to TRBJ1-3; D may be TRBD1 (6 bases). CDR1 and CDR2 (germline): GTSNPN, SVGIG (reference sequence). Trimming stripped 2 bases from V and 11 bases from J, with 19 bases between. CDR3 length equals 14 residues. CDR3 amino acids: CAWSRLVTGSPIYF. The CDR3 region has the DNA TGTGCCTGGAGTCGGCTGGTAACAGGGAGCCCCATATATTTT.

The chain couples TRBV28 to TRBJ2-7, with D perhaps matching TRBD1 (6 bases). The V and J ends lost 5 bases and 7 bases respectively, with 18 bases between them. The CDR3 extends over 14 amino acids. Germline V lookup: CDR1 MDHEN, CDR2 SYDVKM. CDR3 loop: CASSARDTLGEQYF. The CDR3 DNA reads TGTGCCAGCAGTGCCCGGGACACCTTGGGGGAGCAGTACTTC.

The gene calls are TRBV9 and TRBJ2-2; TRBD2 matches 9 bases. Germline V gene lookup returns CDR1 SGDLS and CDR2 YYNGEE. This CDR3 region has 17 residues. Germline trimming cut 0 bases from V and 6 bases from J; bases unmatched to any gene: 9. This chain's CDR3 is CASSVGGGRAFPGELFF. The DNA of the CDR3 is TGTGCCAGCAGCGTAGGTGGCGGGAGGGCCTTTCCCGGGGAGCTGTTTTTT.

The chain links TRBV7-9 to TRBJ2-4; 11 nucleotides agree with TRBD1. Germline V gives CDR1 SEHNR, CDR2 FQNEAQ (reference sequence). The V and J ends lost 5 bases and 0 bases, in that order; junction bases with no gene match: 3. The CDR3 sequence is 16 residues long. The CDR3 is CASSAGTGGAKNIQYF. The CDR3 DNA follows: TGTGCCAGCAGCGCCGGGACAGGGGGAGCCAAAAACATTCAGTACTTC.

The rearrangement links TRBV18 to TRBJ1-6; TRBD1 is a possible D gene (6 bases). Per the germline V gene, CDR1 is KGHSH and CDR2 is LQKENI. The CDR3 has 15 amino acids. V dropped 2 bases and J dropped 7 bases, with 12 bases sitting between them. The CDR3 loop reads CASSPSPQGNSPLHF. CDR3 sequence (DNA): TGTGCCAGCTCACCATCCCCCCAGGGGAATTCACCCCTCCACTTT.

The chain carries TRBV6-5 and TRBJ1-2; D remains unclear. The CDR3 extends over 16 amino acids. The V end lost 0 bases, the J end lost 0 bases, and 11 bases lay between the germline ends. Germline assignment: CDR1 MNHEY and CDR2 SVGAGI. The DNA of the CDR3 is TGTGCCAGCAGTTACTCGAGGAGCCCGCCTAACTATGGCTACACCTTC. This encodes CASSYSRSPPNYGYTF.

This chain connects TRBV27 to TRBJ2-7; D remains ambiguous. CDR1 MNHEY and CDR2 SMNVEV come from the germline V gene (reference sequence). This CDR3 region has 14 residues. V was shortened by 3 bases and J by 2 bases, with 11 bases between the two germline ends. CDR3 sequence (DNA): TGTGCCAGCAGTTTGTTGCAGACCACCTACGAGCAGTACTTC. Its protein is CASSLLQTTYEQYF.

This clone has only one observation. The V gene is TRBV27, the J gene TRBJ1-4; maybe TRBD1 (5 bases). CDR3 size: 14 residues. CDR1 and CDR2 from the germline V gene are MNHEY and SMNVEV (reference sequence). V was shortened by 2 bases and J by 5 bases, with 9 bases between the two germline ends. The CDR3 nucleotides are TGTGCCAGCAGTTTAAAGGGACGGAATGAAAAACTGTTTTTT. Translated: CASSLKGRNEKLFF. Complete variable domain (other parts from reference TRBV27 and TRBJ1-4): EAQVTQNPRYLITVTGKKLTVTCSQNMNHEYMSWYRQDPGLGLRQIYYSMNVEVTDKGDVPEGYKVSRKEKRNFPLILESPSPNQTSLYFCASSLKGRNEKLFFGSGTQLSVL.

The chain joins TRBV28 to TRBJ2-7, with D unresolved. CDR1 MDHEN and CDR2 SYDVKM come from the germline V gene. The length of the CDR3 is 15 residues. V gave up 1 base and J gave up 6 bases, with 16 bases separating them. The CDR3 DNA follows: TGTGCCAGCAGTTTATCCGGTTGGGCCTGGAGCGAGCAGTACTTC. Translated, it gives CASSLSGWAWSEQYF.

This clone came up once. V usage is TRBV11-2 and J usage is TRBJ1-1, with 9 bases that match TRBD1. The length of the CDR3 is 15 residues. The V gene's germline CDR1 is SGHAT and CDR2 FQNNGV. Unmatched junction bases numbered 7, after V lost 2 bases and J lost 6 bases. CDR3 in DNA: TGTGCCAGCAGCTTACTACAGGGGGCCAGGTCTGAAGCTTTCTTT. As protein: CASSLLQGARSEAFF.

The chain links TRBV4-3 to TRBJ2-1; a weak D match, TRBD2 (5 bases). This CDR3 region has 15 residues. Per germline, CDR1 LGHNA and CDR2 YSLEER. V was trimmed by 0 bases and J by 0 bases, leaving 6 bases between them. CDR3 nucleotide sequence: TGCGCCAGCAGCCAAGAGGGAGACTCCTACAATGAGCAGTTCTTC. This translates into CASSQEGDSYNEQFF.

This rearrangement joins TRBV11-2 to TRBJ2-1; TRBD2 matches 13 bases. From germline, CDR1 is SGHAT and CDR2 FQNNGV. The CDR3 spans 16 residues. With 1 base clipped from V and 6 bases from J, the junction kept 3 bases outside the gene matches. For the CDR3, the DNA is TGTGCCAGCAGCTTAGGAGGACTAGCGGGGGCCAATGAGCAGTTCTTC. It is translated as CASSLGGLAGANEQFF.

The chain carries TRBV6-5 and TRBJ2-7; 8 nucleotides match TRBD1. The CDR3 loop spans 14 amino acids. After removal of 7 bases from V and 9 bases from J, the junction contained 14 bases not matched to a gene. Looked up from germline, CDR1 is MNHEY and CDR2 is SVGAGI. The CDR3 is CASTPRQGISVQYF. The CDR3 nucleotides are TGTGCCAGCACCCCGAGACAGGGGATATCAGTGCAGTACTTC.

The chain joins TRBV7-9 to TRBJ1-1, with D possibly TRBD1 on 5 matching bases. The V end was cut by 8 bases, the J end by 4 bases, with 11 bases between. This CDR3 contains 12 residues. CDR1 and CDR2 from the germline V gene are SEHNR and FQNEAQ (reference sequence). The CDR3: CASGNRGTEAFF. As DNA, the CDR3 is TGTGCCAGCGGGAATAGGGGCACTGAAGCTTTCTTT.

V gene TRBV6-2 or TRBV6-3 combines with J gene TRBJ1-2; D gene uncertain. The CDR3 covers 15 residues. Germline CDR1 and CDR2: MNHEY and SVGEGT. The V and J ends lost 0 bases and 4 bases respectively, with 12 bases between them. The CDR3 protein is CASSYSRAGSYGYTF. In nucleotides, the CDR3 is TGTGCCAGCAGTTACTCGAGGGCGGGAAGCTATGGCTACACCTTC.

This chain connects TRBV6-6 to TRBJ2-1; 8 bases agree with TRBD2. CDR1 is MNHNY, CDR2 SVGAGI, per germline (reference sequence). The CDR3 spans 15 residues. V lost 6 bases, J lost 7 bases, and 11 bases stayed unmatched. The CDR3: CASRNGAGVNNEQFF. CDR3 sequence (DNA): TGTGCCAGCAGAAACGGAGCGGGAGTTAATAATGAGCAGTTCTTC.